Shown below are 14 T cell receptor beta chains from a single sample sequenced in a study of control samples from healthy donors and cancer patients. TCRdb keeps only in-frame clones here, not all; method: immunoSEQ multiplex PCR. The data contain around 94,000 clones, 70% to 90% of them singletons. Sequencing used blood. Receptor source: a woman aged 45 to 65 in good health.

This clone has a single count. The V and J genes are TRBV6-6 and TRBJ1-6; the D is unclear. Trimming removed 1 base at V and 7 bases at J, with 8 bases between. The V gene's germline CDR1 is MNHNY and CDR2 SVGAGI (reference sequence). This CDR3 is built from 14 residues. The DNA for the CDR3 is TGTGCCAGCAGTTACTTACAGAAAAATTCACCCCTCCACTTT. This sequence encodes CASSYLQKNSPLHF.

The chain combines TRBV15 with TRBJ2-2; a possible D gene is TRBD1 (7 bases). CDR3 length equals 16 residues. Trimming left V 5 bases short and J 5 bases short, with 18 bases between. Germline V gene lookup returns CDR1 LNHNV and CDR2 YYDKDF (reference sequence). The CDR3 DNA reads TGTGCCACCAGCGGGGGGAACAGGGGTTATACCGGGGAGCTGTTTTTT. Residues: CATSGGNRGYTGELFF.

J is TRBJ2-1 and V is TRBV29-1; D possibly corresponds to TRBD1 (5 bases). Germline V gene data show CDR1 as SQVTM and CDR2 as ANQGSEA. V was clipped by 6 bases and J by 6 bases, with 12 bases between them. The CDR3 length is 12 residues. The CDR3: CSVDQGSNEQFF. CDR3 nucleotides: TGCAGCGTCGACCAGGGTTCCAATGAGCAGTTCTTC.

The chain recombines TRBV7-2 with TRBJ2-7; 8 bases line up with TRBD1. Germline CDR1 SGHTA, CDR2 FQGNSA. Losses at the gene ends were 5 bases for V and 3 bases for J; bases not matched to a gene: 12. The CDR3 length is 16 residues. CDR3: CASSVGPGQEGYEQYF. The CDR3 DNA follows: TGTGCCAGCAGCGTAGGACCGGGACAGGAGGGCTACGAGCAGTACTTC.

Worth noting for this clone: Relative to the germline gene, one junction end is altered; a read error may explain this. The chain has TRBV11-3 and TRBJ1-1; 8 bases align to TRBD1. This CDR3 spans 15 amino acids. Germline lookup yields CDR1 SGHNT and CDR2 YENEEA. The CDR3 reads CTSSAGQGVNTEAFF. CDR3 sequence (DNA): TGTACCAGCAGCGCAGGACAGGGAGTGAACACTGAAGCTTTCTTT.

This clone appeared once. V gene TRBV6-4 combines with J gene TRBJ2-3; tentatively, D is TRBD1 (5 bases). Per the germline V gene, CDR1 is MRHNA and CDR2 is SNTAGT. V was pared by 4 bases and J by 3 bases, with 11 bases between. CDR3 size: 14 residues. CDR3 nucleotide sequence: TGTGCCAGCAGTGCCTCGACAGCGACAGATACGCAGTATTTT. Encoded protein: CASSASTATDTQYF.

This chain connects TRBV3-1 (or the pseudogene TRBV3-2) to TRBJ2-7, with TRBD2 identical over 12 bases. The CDR3 extends over 16 amino acids. V dropped 5 bases and J dropped 5; count of bases not matched to a gene: 10. Germline CDR1 and CDR2: LGHDT and YNNKEL (reference sequence). CDR3 region: CASSSRLAGVGHEQYF. The DNA of the CDR3 is TGTGCCAGCAGCTCTAGACTAGCGGGAGTTGGTCACGAGCAGTACTTC.

The rearrangement links TRBV19 to TRBJ1-2; D is unresolved. Germline CDR1 and CDR2: LNHDA and SQIVND (reference sequence). The length of the CDR3 is 13 residues. V dropped 5 bases and J dropped 5 bases, with 12 bases sitting between them. CDR3 in DNA: TGTGCCAGTAGTTCGGACGGAGGATATGGCTACACCTTC. Translating gives CASSSDGGYGYTF.

The V gene is TRBV7-2, the J gene TRBJ2-7, with D tentatively TRBD1 (5 bases). The V gene's germline CDR1 is SGHTA and CDR2 FQGNSA. Trimming removed 0 bases from V and 5 bases from J, with 11 bases in between. The CDR3 consists of 14 residues. Here the CDR3 DNA reads TGTGCCAGCAGCTTAGCAGGACACCCCAACGAGCAGTACTTC. Translating gives CASSLAGHPNEQYF.

The rearrangement links TRBV27 to TRBJ1-1, with 12 bases lining up with TRBD1. V shed 5 bases, J shed 5 bases, and the junction held 9 bases outside the gene matches. This CDR3 contains 16 residues. Per the germline V gene, CDR1 is MNHEY and CDR2 is SMNVEV (reference sequence). CDR3 bases: TGTGCCAGCAGTCCTCCGGGACAGGGGGCTGGTACTGAAGCTTTCTTT. This encodes CASSPPGQGAGTEAFF.

CDR3 amino acids: CASSLRGGAVYEQYF. The CDR3 DNA reads as TGTGCCAGCAGCCTTCGGGGGGGAGCCGTCTACGAGCAGTACTTC. The rearrangement joins TRBV28 to TRBJ2-7; 8 bases map to TRBD2. Per the germline V gene, CDR1 is MDHEN and CDR2 is SYDVKM. The CDR3 is 15 residues long. V lost 6 bases, J lost 3 bases, and 10 bases stayed unmatched.

The chain has TRBV2 and TRBJ2-7; 8 bases match TRBD1. Germline CDR1 and CDR2: SNHLY and FYNNEI. J lost 4 bases, V lost 7 bases, and 9 bases had no gene match. The CDR3 covers 14 residues. CDR3 nucleotides: TGTGCCAGCAAGAAAGACAGGGGAAGGTACGAGCAGTACTTC. Its translation: CASKKDRGRYEQYF.

This chain connects TRBV7-3 to TRBJ2-7, with D perhaps matching TRBD2 (6 bases). Germline V CDR1 and CDR2: SGHTA, FQGTGA. The CDR3 spans 18 residues. The V and J ends lost 5 bases and 4 bases respectively, with 27 bases between them. In nucleotides, the CDR3 is TGTGCCAGCAGCCCCCCCCCGCGACTAGTCGAATCGGGGTACGAGCAGTACTTC. Its translation: CASSPPPRLVESGYEQYF.

This clone has a single count. The chain couples TRBV18 to TRBJ2-3; 9 bases are shared with TRBD2. The CDR3 contains 15 residues. V was clipped by 7 bases and J by 2 bases; unmatched bases: 7. Germline CDR1 KGHSH, CDR2 LQKENI. For the CDR3, the DNA is TGTGCCAGCTTCCAACTAGCGGGCTACACAGATACGCAGTATTTT. Translated, it gives CASFQLAGYTDTQYF.